This is a list of T cell receptor beta chains from one sample in a study of OX40 agonist ivuxolimab in advanced cancers. Profiling relied on immunoSEQ multiplex PCR, and the TCRdb table lists in-frame clones only, not all of them. Of over 10,000 clones in the sample, roughly four fifths were seen once. The sample here was CD4+ or CD8+ T cells sorted from blood, taken in a trial of the OX40 agonist ivuxolimab. These receptors originate from an adult with an advanced solid tumor such as melanoma, head and neck, liver or kidney cancer. CDR3s include the opening cysteine and the closing phenylalanine or tryptophan. D genes are given only for firm matches. Clone size appears in some rows only: once, few, many, or a class for an expanded clone.

clone_size: .
v_call: TRBV30
d_call: .
j_call: TRBJ2-2
cdr3_aa: CAWSVLGNTGELFF
cdr3_nt: TGTGCCTGGAGTGTGCTGGGGAACACCGGGGAGCTGTTTTTT

clone_size: .
v_call: TRBV15
d_call: .
j_call: TRBJ2-7
cdr3_aa: CATSRGGEGELYEQYF
cdr3_nt: TGTGCCACCAGCAGAGGGGGCGAGGGGGAACTCTACGAGCAGTACTTC

clone_size: few
v_call: TRBV7-9
d_call: .
j_call: TRBJ2-1
cdr3_aa: CASSLEGGSYNEQFF
cdr3_nt: TGTGCCAGCAGCTTAGAAGGCGGCTCCTACAATGAGCAGTTCTTC

clone_size: .
v_call: TRBV5-6
d_call: TRBD1
j_call: TRBJ2-7
cdr3_aa: CASSPRQGRRGEQYF
cdr3_nt: TGTGCCAGCAGCCCGAGACAGGGACGACGCGGCGAGCAGTACTTC

clone_size: .
v_call: TRBV2
d_call: TRBD1
j_call: TRBJ2-1
cdr3_aa: CASSGQGMTYNEQFF
cdr3_nt: TGTGCCAGCAGTGGACAGGGAATGACCTACAATGAGCAGTTCTTC

clone_size: .
v_call: TRBV7-8
d_call: TRBD2
j_call: TRBJ2-3
cdr3_aa: CASRKLAKLTDTQYF
cdr3_nt: TGTGCCAGCAGGAAACTAGCGAAGCTCACAGATACGCAGTATTTT

clone_size: .
v_call: TRBV14
d_call: TRBD2
j_call: TRBJ2-1
cdr3_aa: CASSQREGLAGVNEQFF
cdr3_nt: TGTGCCAGCAGCCAACGAGAGGGACTAGCGGGAGTCAATGAGCAGTTCTTC

clone_size: .
v_call: TRBV5-6
d_call: .
j_call: TRBJ2-7
cdr3_aa: CASSNTQESWGEQYF
cdr3_nt: TGTGCCAGCAGCAACACACAGGAAAGCTGGGGCGAGCAGTACTTC

clone_size: .
v_call: TRBV6-4
d_call: .
j_call: TRBJ2-3
cdr3_aa: CASSEGTLITDTQYF
cdr3_nt: TGTGCCAGCAGTGAAGGGACCCTAATCACAGATACGCAGTATTTT

clone_size: .
v_call: TRBV28
d_call: .
j_call: TRBJ2-1
cdr3_aa: CASSLGNEQFF
cdr3_nt: TGTGCCAGCAGTTTAGGGAATGAGCAGTTCTTC

clone_size: .
v_call: TRBV28
d_call: .
j_call: TRBJ1-4
cdr3_aa: CASTEIPRADPEKLFF
cdr3_nt: TGTGCCAGCACCGAAATTCCCCGGGCCGACCCCGAAAAACTGTTTTTT

clone_size: few
v_call: TRBV4-3
d_call: TRBD2
j_call: TRBJ2-3
cdr3_aa: CASSHTSGGTDTQYF
cdr3_nt: TGCGCCAGCAGCCATACCAGCGGGGGCACAGATACGCAGTATTTT

clone_size: .
v_call: TRBV2
d_call: TRBD2
j_call: TRBJ2-1
cdr3_aa: CASSEWTSGNLDNEQFF
cdr3_nt: TGTGCCAGCAGTGAATGGACTAGCGGGAACTTAGACAATGAGCAGTTCTTC

clone_size: once
v_call: TRBV5-1
d_call: TRBD2
j_call: TRBJ2-3
cdr3_aa: CASSLLAGGNTDTQYF
cdr3_nt: TGCGCCAGCAGCCTCCTAGCGGGAGGGAACACAGATACGCAGTATTTT